Shown below are 6 T cell receptor beta chains from a single sample sequenced in a study of blood T cell repertoires in COVID-19 (dated by TCRdb to between 2020 and 2021). Library generation was performed with the immunoSEQ multiplex PCR assay. Imported from immuneACCESS, the table was reduced by TCRdb to in-frame sequences with V and J called. These copies leave out some clones; in studies compared against another copy, an unresolved V gene accounts for under half, and the cause of the remainder is not known. The sample table lists more than 300,000 clones, approximately 89% of them with a count of one. The top ten clonotypes cover approximately 1.9% of the sample. The sequencing sample was made of PBMCs or T cells enriched from blood (not recorded which). The origin of the receptors is a man in his forties or fifties in a cohort exposed to, infected with or recovered from COVID-19 (not recorded which).

V gene TRBV3-1 (or the pseudogene TRBV3-2) combines with J gene TRBJ1-4; D gene unclear. The CDR3 is made up of 12 amino acids. Trimming cost V 2 bases and J 7 bases, with 5 bases left between them. Germline CDR1 is LGHDT and CDR2 is YNNKEL (reference sequence). The CDR3 DNA sequence: TGTGCCAGCAGCCAACGGGGTGAAAAACTGTTTTTT. Its protein product is CASSQRGEKLFF.

The chain carries TRBV27 and TRBJ2-7, with a tentative D call TRBD1 (6 bases). The CDR3 spans 13 residues. Trimming left V 4 bases short and J 3 bases short, with 10 bases between. Germline assignment: CDR1 MNHEY and CDR2 SMNVEV (reference sequence). The CDR3 bases are TGTGCCAGCAGTTGGAGAGGGGGCTACGAGCAGTACTTC. Encoded protein: CASSWRGGYEQYF.

The chain uses TRBV5-6 and TRBJ1-2; 7 bases map to TRBD1. The CDR3 runs 13 residues. The V segment lost 7 bases and the J segment 1 base; nucleotides outside the gene matches: 4. CDR1 and CDR2 from the germline V gene are SGHDT and YYEEEE. CDR3 in DNA: TGTGCCAGCGGGGACAGCTATAACTATGGCTACACCTTC. Its protein is CASGDSYNYGYTF. Full variable domain (outside the CDR3, taken from reference TRBV5-6 and TRBJ1-2): DAGVTQSPTHLIKTRGQQVTLRCSPKSGHDTVSWYQQALGQGPQFIFQYYEEEERQRGNFPDRFSGHQFPNYSSELNVNALLLGDSALYLCASGDSYNYGYTFGSGTRLTVV.

The CDR3 bases are TGTGCCAGCCGGTCCGACAGCCAGGGGCTTGGCCATGAGCAGTTCTTC. This encodes CASRSDSQGLGHEQFF. This chain links TRBV11-2 with TRBJ2-1; D may be TRBD1 (6 bases). Trimming removed 8 bases from V and 8 bases from J, with 25 bases in between. Germline V lookup: CDR1 SGHAT, CDR2 FQNNGV. The CDR3 extends over 16 amino acids.

A few counts support this clone. This sample also contains other DNA sequences that code for the same CDR3. The chain has TRBV6-1 and TRBJ1-5; possibly TRBD1 for D (6 bases). V lost 2 bases, J lost 4 bases, and 6 bases lay in between. Germline CDR1 is MNHNS and CDR2 is SASEGT. The CDR3 consists of 13 residues. This CDR3 is CASSEQGNQPQHF. The CDR3 DNA reads as TGTGCCAGCAGTGAACAGGGGAATCAGCCCCAGCATTTT.

Turning to this clone: Different DNA sequences within this sample yield the same CDR3. The rearrangement uses TRBV28 and TRBJ1-1, with D maybe TRBD1 (5 bases). CDR3 size: 14 residues. CDR1 is MDHEN, CDR2 SYDVKM, per germline. V was pared by 4 bases and J by 0 bases, with 9 bases between. The CDR3 is CASSSTGLNTEAFF. In DNA, the CDR3 is TGTGCCAGCAGTTCCACAGGCCTGAACACTGAAGCTTTCTTT.